Listed below are T cell receptor beta chains from one sample, sequenced in a study of tumor-infiltrating lymphocytes in primary liver carcinoma. From the multiplex PCR reads, TCRdb called clonotypes with MiXCR, one entry per CDR3 protein. The data hold around 88,000 distinct CDR3 sequences, with roughly 70% observed a single time. Sequenced: tumor-adjacent normal liver tissue. The receptor source for this set is a man in his forties or fifties with primary liver carcinoma and hepatitis B virus infection. The CDR3 runs from the conserved cysteine through the conserved F or W. D genes are given only for firm matches. Size is stated for part of the rows, as once, few or many counts, or as a class when the clone is expanded.

J gene,D gene,V gene,clone size,CDR3 DNA,CDR3 protein
TRBJ2-5,.,TRBV6-2/TRBV6-3,.,TGTACCAGCATATGGCTTGGTGAGACCCAGTACTTC,CTSIWLGETQYF
TRBJ2-2,TRBD1,TRBV12-3/TRBV12-4,.,TGTGCCAGCAGCCCGGGACAGAACACCGTGGAGCTGTTCTTT,CASSPGQNTVELFF
TRBJ2-2,.,TRBV29-1,.,TGCAGTGTTGCTATAAACACCGGGGAGCTGTTTTTT,CSVAINTGELFF
TRBJ1-6,.,TRBV28,few,TGTGCCAGCAGTTTTAACCTGTATAATTCACCCCTCCACTTT,CASSFNLYNSPLHF
TRBJ2-5,.,TRBV11-2,.,TGTACCAGCAGCCACGTCAATCTGGGAGAGACCCAGTACTTC,CTSSHVNLGETQYF
TRBJ2-2,.,TRBV20-1,.,TGCAGTGCTTTTGGGCAGGGGGAGCTGTTTTTT,CSAFGQGELFF
TRBJ1-3,TRBD1,TRBV12-3/TRBV12-4,many,TGTGCCAGCAATCGGGACAGTGGAAACACCATATATTTT,CASNRDSGNTIYF
TRBJ2-3,TRBD2,TRBV29-1,many,TGCAGCGTTGAGCTAGCGGGAGGGCCGGGTACGCAGTATTTT,CSVELAGGPGTQYF
TRBJ2-7,TRBD1,TRBV12-3/TRBV12-4,.,TGTGTCAGCAGCACAGGGGGCCTCAGGGACGAGGAGTACTTC,CVSSTGGLRDEEYF
TRBJ2-7,.,TRBV7-9,few,TGTGCCAGCACCAACAGTAGGACACGAAGCTCCTACGAGCAGTACTTC,CASTNSRTRSSYEQYF
TRBJ2-3,TRBD1,TRBV6-6,.,TGTACCAGCAGCTTCATAGGACAGGGCACAGATACGCAGTATTTT,CTSSFIGQGTDTQYF
TRBJ2-1,TRBD2,TRBV7-8,.,TGTGCCAGCAGCAGTGGACTAGCTTACAATGAGCAATTCTTC,CASSSGLAYNEQFF
TRBJ2-7,.,TRBV28,many,TGTGCCAGCAGCCAAAGTAGAGGCGAGCAGTACTTC,CASSQSRGEQYF
TRBJ2-6,TRBD2,TRBV11-2,few,TGTACCAGCGGGGTTGGGGCCAATGTCCTGACTTTC,CTSGVGANVLTF
TRBJ1-1,.,TRBV12-5,many,TGTGCTAGTGGTTTGGGGGGGTACACTGAAGCTTTCTTT,CASGLGGYTEAFF
TRBJ2-1,TRBD2,TRBV11-1,.,TGTGCCAGCAGCCTGGGACTAGCGGGAGGGATTGACAATGAGCAGTTCTTC,CASSLGLAGGIDNEQFF
TRBJ1-1,.,TRBV6-5,.,TGTGTCAGCAGTTACGTGGGACCCCGGGATGAGGCTGAAGCTTTCTTT,CVSSYVGPRDEAEAFF
TRBJ2-7,.,TRBV6-5,.,TGTGCCGGCAGTCCTTCGGCGGAAGGCCCCTACGAGCAGTACTTC,CAGSPSAEGPYEQYF
TRBJ2-1,.,TRBV28,.,TGTGCCAGCAGTTCCCGGGACTTCGCCTACAATGAGCAGTTCTTC,CASSSRDFAYNEQFF
TRBJ2-3,.,TRBV12-3/TRBV12-4,.,TGTGTCAGCAGTTTCCACAGCGCGAGCACAGATACGCGGTATTTT,CVSSFHSASTDTRYF
TRBJ2-7,.,TRBV12-3/TRBV12-4,.,TGTGCCAGTAGTAGCGACGGATTCTCCTACGAGCAGTACTTC,CASSSDGFSYEQYF
TRBJ2-3,.,TRBV29-1,many,TGCAGCGTTGGGGGGCTAGCTAGGTCAGATACGCAGTATTTT,CSVGGLARSDTQYF
TRBJ2-1,TRBD2,TRBV11-2,.,TGTGCCAGCAGCTTACTCGGACTAGGGGTCGATGATCAGTTCTTC,CASSLLGLGVDDQFF
TRBJ2-6,.,TRBV12-3/TRBV12-4,many,TGTGCCAGCACCCTTACCGGCTCCGGGGCCAACGTCCTGACTTTC,CASTLTGSGANVLTF
TRBJ2-7,.,TRBV29-1,many,TGCAGCGTTCTCCGGGGCTACAGGGACGAGCAGTACTTC,CSVLRGYRDEQYF
TRBJ2-1,.,TRBV11-2,few,TGTGCCAGTAGCTTAGTCGCGAGTTACAATGAGCAGTTCTTC,CASSLVASYNEQFF
TRBJ2-1,.,TRBV29-1,many,TGCAGCGTTGGTCGGGACCCGGGGTTCTTC,CSVGRDPGFF
TRBJ2-2,TRBD2,TRBV11-2,.,TGTGCCAGCAGTTTAGGGGCGACTAGCGTCACCGGGGAGCTGGTTTTT,CASSLGATSVTGELVF